One and the same sample provided the 24 T cell receptor beta chains below, sequenced in a study of cytomegalovirus exposure and HLA in healthy donors. PCR employed 60 Vbeta and 13 Jbeta primers. TCRdb's copy holds only in-frame clones and misses some; the assay was immunoSEQ multiplex PCR. Among around 100,000 clones listed, over 55% were seen once. The sample consisted of PBMCs. The receptor set was obtained from a woman aged 18-35 years in good health and CMV-seropositive.

J is TRBJ1-1 and V is TRBV7-2; weak D call: TRBD1 (5 bases). CDR1 SGHTA and CDR2 FQGNSA come from the germline V gene. The CDR3 length is 13 residues. Trimming removed 5 bases from V and 7 bases from J, with 14 bases in between. CDR3 DNA sequence: TGTGCCAGCAGCGCCTTGGGTCAGGGTGAAGCTTTCTTT. Its protein product is CASSALGQGEAFF.

This clone turned up a few times. The chain uses TRBV5-1 and TRBJ1-1; possible D gene TRBD1, 5 bases. The CDR3 is 16 residues long. Germline V CDR1 and CDR2: SGHRS, YFSETQ. V dropped 1 base and J dropped 5 bases, with 18 bases sitting between them. CDR3 sequence: CASSLFWGMQSTEAFF. In nucleotides, the CDR3 is TGCGCCAGCAGCTTGTTCTGGGGCATGCAATCTACTGAAGCTTTCTTT.

This sequence joins TRBV29-1 and TRBJ1-1; D unresolved. CDR1 is SQVTM and CDR2 is ANQGSEA in the germline V gene. The CDR3 length is 12 residues. V was clipped by 4 bases and J by 1 base, with 7 bases between them. CDR3 protein: CSVARGNTEAFF. In nucleotides, the CDR3 is TGCAGCGTTGCTCGAGGGAACACTGAAGCTTTCTTT. The full variable domain, its missing parts supplied by reference TRBV29-1 and TRBJ1-1, is SAVISQKPSRDICQRGTSLTIQCQVDSQVTMMFWYRQQPGQSLTLIATANQGSEATYESGFVIDKFPISRPNLTFSTLTVSNMSPEDSSIYLCSVARGNTEAFFGQGTRLTVV.

The CDR3 loop is CASRPRLPGGLAVSTDTQYF. DNA for the CDR3: TGTGCCAGCAGACCCCGCTTGCCCGGCGGGCTAGCGGTGAGCACAGATACGCAGTATTTT. The chain employs TRBV6-4 and TRBJ2-3, with 7 bases lining up with TRBD2. Per germline, CDR1 MRHNA and CDR2 SNTAGT. The CDR3 is 20 residues long. V lost 6 bases to trimming and J lost 0 bases; unmatched junction nucleotides: 21.

The rearrangement uses TRBV18 and TRBJ2-7, with a weak D call TRBD2 (6 bases). Trimming stripped 6 bases from V and 4 bases from J, with 10 bases between. CDR3 length: 12 amino acids. The germline CDR1 and CDR2 sequences are KGHSH and LQKENI. The CDR3 DNA sequence: TGTGCCAGCTCCCAGACTAGTTACGAGCAGTACTTC. This codes for CASSQTSYEQYF.

About this clone itself: This sample also contains other DNA sequences that code for the same CDR3. The genes are TRBV28 and TRBJ1-1; D not resolved. This CDR3 has 15 residues. V lost 3 bases, J lost 1 base, and 12 bases lay in between. The germline gives CDR1 MDHEN, CDR2 SYDVKM. CDR3 nucleotides: TGTGCCAGCAGTTTTTCGGGTACCGGGAACACTGAAGCTTTCTTT. Translating gives CASSFSGTGNTEAFF.

This clone was recorded once. The V and J genes are TRBV2 and TRBJ2-1; D ambiguous. Per germline, CDR1 SNHLY and CDR2 FYNNEI. This CDR3 is built from 11 residues. Trimming took off 8 bases at V and 7 bases at J, with 9 bases between the two ends. The CDR3 sequence is CASVVRNEQFF. The CDR3, as DNA: TGTGCCAGCGTCGTTCGGAATGAGCAGTTCTTC.

This chain links TRBV4-3 with TRBJ1-3, with D possibly TRBD1 on 6 matching bases. V gave up 0 bases and J gave up 4 bases, with 13 bases separating them. The germline CDR1 and CDR2 sequences are LGHNA and YSLEER. CDR3 length: 16 residues. The CDR3 DNA reads TGCGCCAGCAGCCAAGATATCCAGGGGTTGGGAAACACCATATATTTT. Translating gives CASSQDIQGLGNTIYF.

V and J are TRBV7-2 and TRBJ2-7; TRBD2 matches 13 bases. CDR1 and CDR2 (germline): SGHTA, FQGNSA. The length of the CDR3 is 17 residues. Trimming took 5 bases from V and 4 from J; bases not matched to a gene: 11. The chain's CDR3 is CASSRGTSGIGGYEQYF. The CDR3 DNA follows: TGTGCCAGCAGCCGCGGGACTAGCGGGATCGGTGGTTACGAGCAGTACTTC. The full variable domain, with the rest looked up from reference TRBV7-2 and TRBJ2-7, is GAGVSQSPSNKVTEKGKDVELRCDPISGHTALYWYRQSLGQGLEFLIYFQGNSAPDKSGLPSDRFSAERTGGSVSTLTIQRTQQEDSAVYLCASSRGTSGIGGYEQYFGPGTRLTVT.

The V and J genes are TRBV4-2 and TRBJ2-5, with D uncertain. The CDR3 is 12 amino acids. V shed 6 bases and J shed 0 bases, with 5 bases lying between them. CDR1 LGHNA and CDR2 YNFKEQ come from the germline V gene. CDR3 amino acids: CASSRYQETQYF. CDR3 DNA sequence: TGTGCCAGCAGTCGTTACCAAGAGACCCAGTACTTC.

The V and J genes are TRBV9 and TRBJ2-3, with 14 bases identical to TRBD2. Germline V gene lookup returns CDR1 SGDLS and CDR2 YYNGEE. This CDR3 contains 16 residues. V lost 4 bases and J lost 7; bases outside the gene matches: 8. DNA for the CDR3: TGTGCCAGCAGCCCGCGACTAGCGGGGGGGCAAAATACGCAGTATTTT. It codes for CASSPRLAGGQNTQYF.

The chain joins TRBV11-2 to TRBJ2-7; 8 nucleotides line up with TRBD1. CDR1 and CDR2 from the germline V gene are SGHAT and FQNNGV. The CDR3 has 15 residues. V gave up 4 bases and J gave up 3 bases; unmatched junction bases: 8. The DNA of the CDR3 is TGTGCCAGCAGCTCCCCCGGGACAGGTGACTACGAGCAGTACTTC. This translates into CASSSPGTGDYEQYF.

In this sample, this clone turned up a few times. The J gene is TRBJ1-4, the V gene TRBV19; the match to TRBD1 covers 10 bases. The germline CDR1 and CDR2 sequences are LNHDA and SQIVND (reference sequence). The J segment lost 7 bases and the V segment lost 7 bases, leaving 9 bases of the junction unmatched. CDR3 length: 15 residues. The CDR3 region is CASTLFGTGVEKLFF. DNA of the CDR3: TGTGCCAGTACCCTTTTCGGGACAGGGGTTGAAAAACTGTTTTTT.

V gene TRBV19 combines with J gene TRBJ2-2, with TRBD1 identical over 10 bases. Looked up from germline, CDR1 is LNHDA and CDR2 is SQIVND (reference sequence). This CDR3 has 17 amino acids. V trimming: 7 bases; J trimming: 6 bases; junction bases outside the gene matches: 14. CDR3 coding DNA: TGTGCCAGTAAACCCCTCGTCGGGACAGGGGAAGCCGGGGAGCTGTTTTTT. It translates to CASKPLVGTGEAGELFF.

This sequence joins TRBV6-5 and TRBJ2-7; D is undetermined. The CDR3 loop spans 14 amino acids. Trimming pared 6 bases from V and 2 bases from J, leaving 14 bases between. Germline V gene sequence: CDR1 MNHEY, CDR2 SVGAGI. For the CDR3, the DNA is TGTGCCAGCAGCCCGAGTCTCTTACCCTACGAGCAGTACTTC. This sequence encodes CASSPSLLPYEQYF.

The chain carries TRBV7-9 and TRBJ2-3, with a tentative D call TRBD2 (6 bases). Germline CDR1 reads SEHNR; CDR2 reads FQNEAQ (reference sequence). V lost 10 bases, J lost 0 bases, and 23 bases lay in between. The CDR3 has 17 amino acids. The chain's CDR3 is CATLGTPAPFSTDTQYF. The CDR3 DNA reads TGTGCCACCTTGGGGACTCCTGCTCCGTTCAGCACAGATACGCAGTATTTT.

The chain recombines TRBV13 with TRBJ2-1, with TRBD2 as a possible D gene (6 bases). Germline V gene lookup returns CDR1 PRHDT and CDR2 FYEKMQ (reference sequence). This CDR3 has 14 amino acids. V lost 1 base and J lost 5, with 9 bases in between. CDR3 nucleotides: TGTGCCAGCAGCTTAGTCGGCGGGGACAATGAGCAGTTCTTC. Translated, it gives CASSLVGGDNEQFF.

The chain is built from TRBV29-1 and TRBJ2-1, with D possibly TRBD2 on 5 matching bases. Germline V CDR1 and CDR2: SQVTM, ANQGSEA. The CDR3 spans 15 residues. With 4 bases removed from V and 4 bases from J, the gap between germline ends came to 17 bases. The chain's CDR3 is CSVASFGKMYNEQFF. CDR3 DNA: TGCAGCGTTGCCTCCTTCGGGAAAATGTACAATGAGCAGTTCTTC.

The chain is built from TRBV27 and TRBJ1-2; 7 bases align to TRBD1. The V and J ends lost 5 bases and 7 bases, in that order; junction bases with no gene match: 13. In germline, CDR1 is MNHEY, CDR2 SMNVEV (reference sequence). There are 15 residues in the CDR3. CDR3 in amino acids: CASSPRQGPPSGYTF. CDR3 sequence (DNA): TGTGCCAGCAGTCCCCGACAGGGCCCACCAAGTGGCTACACCTTC.

The CDR3 reads CASSLSRDTGELFF. DNA of the CDR3: TGTGCCAGCAGCTTAAGTCGGGACACCGGGGAGCTGTTTTTT. The chain has TRBV7-2 and TRBJ2-2; D is undetermined. Looked up from germline, CDR1 is SGHTA and CDR2 is FQGNSA. V was trimmed by 2 bases and J by 3 bases, leaving 7 bases between them. The CDR3 is 14 amino acids. The variable domain in full, with the rest retrieved from reference TRBV7-2 and TRBJ2-2, is GAGVSQSPSNKVTEKGKDVELRCDPISGHTALYWYRQSLGQGLEFLIYFQGNSAPDKSGLPSDRFSAERTGGSVSTLTIQRTQQEDSAVYLCASSLSRDTGELFFGEGSRLTVL.

V and J are TRBV29-1 and TRBJ2-3; the match to TRBD2 covers 11 bases. Germline V gene lookup returns CDR1 SQVTM and CDR2 ANQGSEA. This CDR3 has 15 amino acids. V was clipped by 4 bases and J by 4 bases; unmatched bases: 7. Here the CDR3 reads CSVGTSGSLPDTQYF. The CDR3 DNA sequence: TGCAGCGTTGGCACTAGCGGGAGCCTCCCAGATACGCAGTATTTT.

Notes on this clone: A junction boundary mismatches the germline segment, possibly from a read error. This sample also contains other DNA sequences that code for the same CDR3. The V call is TRBV4-1, the J call TRBJ1-1, with 7 bases lining up with TRBD1. The CDR3 loop spans 14 amino acids. The germline gives CDR1 MGHRA, CDR2 YSYEKL. In DNA, the CDR3 is TGTGCCAGCAGCCCCCGACAGGGAGGCACTGAAGCTTTCTTT. It is translated as CASSPRQGGTEAFF.

The chain employs TRBV7-2 and TRBJ2-6, with TRBD1 matching 11 bases. Germline V gives CDR1 SGHTA, CDR2 FQGNSA. This CDR3 has 19 amino acids. Trimming at V came to 1 base and at J to 0 bases, leaving 5 bases not matched to a gene. CDR3 residues: CASSLGGQGAPSGANVLTF. CDR3 nucleotides: TGTGCCAGCAGCTTAGGCGGACAGGGGGCTCCCTCTGGGGCCAACGTCCTGACTTTC.

This clone was seen once. The genes are TRBV18 and TRBJ1-5; 8 bases match TRBD1. This CDR3 has 17 residues. After removal of 1 base from V and 0 bases from J, the junction contained 5 bases not matched to a gene. Looked up from germline, CDR1 is KGHSH and CDR2 is LQKENI. Here the CDR3 DNA reads TGTGCCAGCTCACCACAGGGGACAGGAATTAGCAATCAGCCCCAGCATTTT. It encodes CASSPQGTGISNQPQHF.